Below, 5 T cell receptor beta chains from the same sample are listed, as sequenced in a study of read filtering for tumor transcriptome and immune sequencing. This library used approximately 390 ng RNA and molecular barcoded adaptors spanning alpha/delta and beta/gamma chains. TCRdb itself ran the reads through MiXCR, one entry per CDR3 protein. Of about 38,000 distinct CDR3 sequences in the sample, roughly 13% were seen once. Sequenced: a population of CD138-negative cells sorted from bone marrow. These receptors were collected from a donor aged 40 or over with multiple myeloma.

A word on this clonotype: It may be a read error: a sequence one base away is much more abundant. J is TRBJ2-2 and V is TRBV24-1; D not resolved. Germline V gene sequence: CDR1 KGHDR, CDR2 SFDVKD. Trimming left V 7 bases short and J 5 bases short, with 13 bases between. This CDR3 is 14 amino acids long. The CDR3: CATRDPFLTGELFF. CDR3 nucleotides: TGTGCCACCAGAGATCCTTTTCTTACCGGGGAGCTGTTTTTT.

As for this clonotype: A single base separates this from a much larger clone, so it may be a read error. The chain employs TRBV20-1 and TRBJ1-2; D might be TRBD1 (5 bases). V gave up 6 bases and J gave up 5 bases, with 16 bases separating them. This CDR3 has 13 amino acids. CDR1 and CDR2 from the germline V gene are DFQATT and SNEGSKA (reference sequence). CDR3 in DNA: TGCAGTGCCGGTGGGGGGATAAAGTATGGCTACACCTTC. This translates into CSAGGGIKYGYTF.

Many counts were recorded for this clonotype. This chain links TRBV7-8 with TRBJ2-7; the D gene is possibly TRBD1 (8 bases). The germline V gene encodes CDR1 SGHVS and CDR2 FQNEAQ. The CDR3 spans 14 residues. V lost 5 bases and J 5 bases, leaving 16 bases between the germline ends. The CDR3 DNA reads as TGTGCCAGCAGCGCCGACAGGGGAGGGAACGAGCAGTACTTC. Its translation: CASSADRGGNEQYF.

Details on this clonotype: The junction departs from the called germline gene at one end, perhaps through a read error. The chain employs TRBV6-2 or TRBV6-3 and TRBJ1-2, with 7 bases lining up with TRBD1. This CDR3 is 15 amino acids long. Germline V gene lookup returns CDR1 MNHEY and CDR2 SVGEGT. The CDR3 DNA reads as TGTGCCGGCAGTCCAAGGGACAGAACTAGTTATGGCTACACCTTC. Its translation: CAGSPRDRTSYGYTF.

This clonotype was picked up a small number of times. This may be a read error, as it is one base from a much larger clone. The rearrangement joins TRBV12-3 or TRBV12-4 to TRBJ2-7, with D tentatively TRBD1 or TRBD2 (6 bases each). The CDR3 spans 15 residues. CDR3 loop: CASGFISGAVDEQYF. In nucleotides, the CDR3 is TGTGCCAGCGGTTTTATTTCGGGGGCCGTCGACGAGCAGTACTTC.